These T cell receptor beta chains were read from a single sample in a study of blood T cell repertoires in COVID-19. This table comes from immunoSEQ multiplex PCR, and its TCRdb copy is limited to in-frame clones, with some not included. This sample yields about 170,000 clones, of which around four fifths are seen a single time; about 8.1% belongs to the top ten. Sequencing used peripheral blood. The receptors were sampled from a woman of 80 years or more with COVID-19, enrolled during active disease. CDR3s include the opening cysteine and the closing phenylalanine or tryptophan. A D gene is named only where the DNA matches it firmly. Some rows have no size entry. The others give once, few or many, or a class for an expanded clone.

v_gene: TRBV7-2
j_gene: TRBJ1-5
abundance: -
d_gene: -
CDR3nt: TGTGCCAGCAGCAGAGGTGGAGCACGAGATCAGCCCCAGCATTTT
CDR3aa: CASSRGGARDQPQHF

v_gene: TRBV9
j_gene: TRBJ1-6
abundance: -
d_gene: -
CDR3nt: TGTGCCAGCAGCGTAGGGCAGGAAAATTCACCCCTCCACTTT
CDR3aa: CASSVGQENSPLHF

v_gene: TRBV18
j_gene: TRBJ1-1
abundance: -
d_gene: -
CDR3nt: TGTGCCAGCTCTCTACAGGAGTCGACTGAAGCTTTCTTT
CDR3aa: CASSLQESTEAFF

v_gene: TRBV7-8
j_gene: TRBJ2-7
abundance: -
d_gene: TRBD2
CDR3nt: TGTGCCAGCAGCTGGACTAGCGGGGGGAACTACGAGCAGTACTTC
CDR3aa: CASSWTSGGNYEQYF

v_gene: TRBV18
j_gene: TRBJ1-5
abundance: -
d_gene: TRBD1
CDR3nt: TGTGCCAGCTCACCCGGGACAGGGACGGGCAATCAGCCCCAGCATTTT
CDR3aa: CASSPGTGTGNQPQHF

v_gene: TRBV7-8
j_gene: TRBJ2-4
abundance: -
d_gene: TRBD2
CDR3nt: TGTGCCAGCAGCTTAGTTTCCAGGGCGGGGGGAGCCAAAAACATTCAGTACTTC
CDR3aa: CASSLVSRAGGAKNIQYF

v_gene: TRBV9
j_gene: TRBJ2-3
abundance: -
d_gene: -
CDR3nt: TGTGCCAGCAGCGTAGCTTCCCTAGCCCCTGATACGCAGTATTTT
CDR3aa: CASSVASLAPDTQYF

v_gene: TRBV6-1
j_gene: TRBJ2-2
abundance: once
d_gene: TRBD1
CDR3nt: TGTGCCAGCAGTGTTTCAGGGGGTGGCGACACCGGGGAGCTGTTTTTT
CDR3aa: CASSVSGGGDTGELFF

v_gene: TRBV7-2
j_gene: TRBJ2-1
abundance: -
d_gene: -
CDR3nt: TGTGCCAGCAGCCAGGCGGCGGGACACAATGAGCAGTTCTTC
CDR3aa: CASSQAAGHNEQFF

v_gene: TRBV7-8
j_gene: TRBJ1-3
abundance: -
d_gene: TRBD1
CDR3nt: TGTGCCAGCAGCTTAGCCGACAGGGTGGGAGGAAACACCATATATTTT
CDR3aa: CASSLADRVGGNTIYF

v_gene: TRBV5-1
j_gene: TRBJ2-2
abundance: -
d_gene: TRBD1
CDR3nt: TGCGCCAGCAGCTTGGGGACAGGGGGCGACGGGGAGCTGTTTTTT
CDR3aa: CASSLGTGGDGELFF

v_gene: TRBV7-9
j_gene: TRBJ1-5
abundance: -
d_gene: TRBD1
CDR3nt: TGTGCCAGCAGCAGACAGGGGGATAGCAATCAGCCCCAGCATTTT
CDR3aa: CASSRQGDSNQPQHF

v_gene: TRBV28
j_gene: TRBJ2-7
abundance: -
d_gene: -
CDR3nt: TGTGCCAGCAGTCCCCCCGGGACTGTGGTCGAGCAGTACTTC
CDR3aa: CASSPPGTVVEQYF

v_gene: TRBV3-1/TRBV3-2
j_gene: TRBJ1-1
abundance: -
d_gene: -
CDR3nt: TGTGCCAGCAGCCAAGCTTACGGGGGGAACACTGAAGCTTTCTTT
CDR3aa: CASSQAYGGNTEAFF

v_gene: TRBV5-6
j_gene: TRBJ2-3
abundance: once
d_gene: TRBD2
CDR3nt: TGTGCCAGCACCAAGACTAGCGGGACGTACACAGATACGCAGTATTTT
CDR3aa: CASTKTSGTYTDTQYF

v_gene: TRBV10-3
j_gene: TRBJ1-6
abundance: -
d_gene: TRBD1
CDR3nt: TGTGCCATCAGAAGACAACAGGGGGGACAATCACCCCTCCACTTT
CDR3aa: CAIRRQQGGQSPLHF

v_gene: TRBV18
j_gene: TRBJ1-1
abundance: -
d_gene: -
CDR3nt: TGTGCCAGCTCACGGCCTCAGGGGAACACTGAAGCTTTCTTT
CDR3aa: CASSRPQGNTEAFF

v_gene: TRBV7-3
j_gene: TRBJ2-3
abundance: -
d_gene: -
CDR3nt: TGTGCCAGCAGCTTTCAGACAGGAGATACGCAGTATTTT
CDR3aa: CASSFQTGDTQYF

v_gene: TRBV5-4
j_gene: TRBJ2-7
abundance: -
d_gene: TRBD2
CDR3nt: TGTGCCAGCAGCCTCATCGGTAGCGGGTCCTACGAGCAGTACTTC
CDR3aa: CASSLIGSGSYEQYF

v_gene: TRBV6-5
j_gene: TRBJ1-1
abundance: -
d_gene: TRBD1
CDR3nt: TGTGCCAGCAGTACCCAACAGGGGAAGGCTGAAGCTTTCTTT
CDR3aa: CASSTQQGKAEAFF

v_gene: TRBV5-4
j_gene: TRBJ2-3
abundance: -
d_gene: TRBD1
CDR3nt: TGTGCCAGCAGCCGGAAGGGACAGGGAAGCACAGATACGCAGTATTTT
CDR3aa: CASSRKGQGSTDTQYF

v_gene: TRBV6-6
j_gene: TRBJ1-2
abundance: -
d_gene: TRBD1
CDR3nt: TGTGCCAGCAGTCCGACAGGGGTCGCTGGCTACACCTTC
CDR3aa: CASSPTGVAGYTF

v_gene: TRBV18
j_gene: TRBJ2-2
abundance: -
d_gene: -
CDR3nt: TGTGCCAGCTCACAGGGGCCTGGAGGGGAGCTGTTTTTT
CDR3aa: CASSQGPGGELFF

v_gene: TRBV28
j_gene: TRBJ1-2
abundance: -
d_gene: TRBD1
CDR3nt: TGTGCCAGCAGCCGAGGACAGGGGATATATGGCTACACCTTC
CDR3aa: CASSRGQGIYGYTF

v_gene: TRBV10-3
j_gene: TRBJ2-1
abundance: -
d_gene: TRBD2
CDR3nt: TGTGCCATCAGTGGGACTAGCGGAAGCTCCTACAATGAGCAGTTCTTC
CDR3aa: CAISGTSGSSYNEQFF

v_gene: TRBV2
j_gene: TRBJ1-3
abundance: -
d_gene: -
CDR3nt: TGTGCCAGCAGTGAATCTGGGGCCGGTGGAAACACCATATATTTT
CDR3aa: CASSESGAGGNTIYF

v_gene: TRBV3-1/TRBV3-2
j_gene: TRBJ2-5
abundance: -
d_gene: -
CDR3nt: TGTGCCAGCAGCCAAGAAGCGCTACTCCAAGAGACCCAGTACTTC
CDR3aa: CASSQEALLQETQYF

v_gene: TRBV2
j_gene: TRBJ2-3
abundance: -
d_gene: -
CDR3nt: TGTGCCAGCAGTGATCAGGGTAGACCAGATACGCAGTATTTT
CDR3aa: CASSDQGRPDTQYF

v_gene: TRBV7-2
j_gene: TRBJ1-4
abundance: -
d_gene: -
CDR3nt: TGTGCCAGCAGCCCTCGACAGCGACCAGAAAAACTGTTTTTT
CDR3aa: CASSPRQRPEKLFF

v_gene: TRBV9
j_gene: TRBJ2-1
abundance: -
d_gene: TRBD2
CDR3nt: TGTGCCAGCAGCGTTGGGGGACTAGCGGGGACTTATGAGCAGTTCTTC
CDR3aa: CASSVGGLAGTYEQFF

v_gene: TRBV5-1
j_gene: TRBJ1-2
abundance: -
d_gene: TRBD1
CDR3nt: TGCGCCAGCAGCGGAGGACAGGGACCCTTTAGCTACACCTTC
CDR3aa: CASSGGQGPFSYTF

v_gene: TRBV9
j_gene: TRBJ1-3
abundance: -
d_gene: -
CDR3nt: TGTGCCAGCAGCGTATCCGGCTCTGGAAACACCATATATTTT
CDR3aa: CASSVSGSGNTIYF

v_gene: TRBV5-1
j_gene: TRBJ2-1
abundance: once
d_gene: -
CDR3nt: TGCGCCAGCAGCTTGAGCTATCCTCGAGAGCAGTTCTTC
CDR3aa: CASSLSYPREQFF

v_gene: TRBV5-1
j_gene: TRBJ2-1
abundance: -
d_gene: TRBD1
CDR3nt: TGCGCCAGCAGCTGGACAGGGCAGTTTTTCGGGGAGCAGTTCTTC
CDR3aa: CASSWTGQFFGEQFF

v_gene: TRBV7-8
j_gene: TRBJ1-5
abundance: -
d_gene: -
CDR3nt: TGTGCCAGCAGCAGAGACCTAAATCAGCCCCAGCATTTT
CDR3aa: CASSRDLNQPQHF

v_gene: TRBV3-1/TRBV3-2
j_gene: TRBJ1-2
abundance: -
d_gene: TRBD1
CDR3nt: TGTGCCAGCAGCCTACAGGGGGCTTCTGGCTACACCTTC
CDR3aa: CASSLQGASGYTF

v_gene: TRBV2
j_gene: TRBJ1-5
abundance: once
d_gene: -
CDR3nt: TGTGCCAGCAGTCTCCCCGGACGGGGGGCACAGCCCCAGCATTTT
CDR3aa: CASSLPGRGAQPQHF

v_gene: TRBV9
j_gene: TRBJ2-1
abundance: -
d_gene: -
CDR3nt: TGTGCCAGCAGCGTAGACTATTCCTACAATGAGCAGTTCTTC
CDR3aa: CASSVDYSYNEQFF

v_gene: TRBV7-2
j_gene: TRBJ1-5
abundance: -
d_gene: -
CDR3nt: TGTGCCAGCAGCTTAGTCAGGGTGGGTCAGCCCCAGCATTTT
CDR3aa: CASSLVRVGQPQHF

v_gene: TRBV6-5
j_gene: TRBJ2-5
abundance: -
d_gene: -
CDR3nt: TGTGCCAGCAGCGCCAAGGGACAACAAGAGACCCAGTACTTC
CDR3aa: CASSAKGQQETQYF

v_gene: TRBV6-5
j_gene: TRBJ1-3
abundance: -
d_gene: TRBD1
CDR3nt: TGTGCCAGTTGGACAGGGAGGGGCAACACCATATATTTT
CDR3aa: CASWTGRGNTIYF

v_gene: TRBV9
j_gene: TRBJ1-6
abundance: -
d_gene: TRBD1
CDR3nt: TGTGCCAGCACCCCCGGACAGGACCAAAATTCACCCCTCCACTTT
CDR3aa: CASTPGQDQNSPLHF

v_gene: TRBV5-4
j_gene: TRBJ1-6
abundance: -
d_gene: -
CDR3nt: TGTGCCAGCAGCCATGACAGCTCCTATAATTCACCCCTCCACTTT
CDR3aa: CASSHDSSYNSPLHF

v_gene: TRBV4-1
j_gene: TRBJ2-7
abundance: few
d_gene: TRBD1
CDR3nt: TGCGCCAGCAGCCAAGAGGGGACAGGGTTCGAGCAGTACTTC
CDR3aa: CASSQEGTGFEQYF

v_gene: TRBV20-1
j_gene: TRBJ1-2
abundance: -
d_gene: TRBD1
CDR3nt: TGCAGTGCTAGTCGGCAGGGGGCCCTCTCTAGGTCCGGCTACACCTTC
CDR3aa: CSASRQGALSRSGYTF

v_gene: TRBV18
j_gene: TRBJ1-6
abundance: -
d_gene: -
CDR3nt: TGTGCCAGCTCACCCCCCAGCTCCTATAATTCACCCCTCCACTTT
CDR3aa: CASSPPSSYNSPLHF

v_gene: TRBV10-3
j_gene: TRBJ1-2
abundance: -
d_gene: -
CDR3nt: TGTGCCACACGCCCCTCACCCCCGATGGACAGCTACTATGGCTACACCTTC
CDR3aa: CATRPSPPMDSYYGYTF

v_gene: TRBV18
j_gene: TRBJ2-1
abundance: -
d_gene: TRBD2
CDR3nt: TGTGCCAGCTCTTTAAAAGCGGGGTTCTCCTACAATGAGCAGTTCTTC
CDR3aa: CASSLKAGFSYNEQFF

v_gene: TRBV13
j_gene: TRBJ2-2
abundance: -
d_gene: TRBD2
CDR3nt: TGTGCCAGCAGCCGACTAGCGGGAGAGGCCCGCGCGAACACCGGGGAGCTGTTTTTT
CDR3aa: CASSRLAGEARANTGELFF

v_gene: TRBV10-3
j_gene: TRBJ1-3
abundance: -
d_gene: -
CDR3nt: TGTGCCATCAGTGAGGGTACAGTATTCTCTGGAAACACCATATATTTT
CDR3aa: CAISEGTVFSGNTIYF

v_gene: TRBV7-9
j_gene: TRBJ1-3
abundance: -
d_gene: -
CDR3nt: TGTGCCAGCGCCCGGGGGGAAGGAAACACCATATATTTT
CDR3aa: CASARGEGNTIYF